These T cell receptor beta chains were read from a single sample in a study of T cell responses to AZD1222 COVID-19 vaccine. Here immunoSEQ multiplex PCR was the method, and the copy in TCRdb shows in-frame clones only, minus some. Of 89,000 or so clones listed, about nine tenths are singletons. Sequenced here: peripheral blood, sampled 28 days after the second AZD1222 dose. The receptors were sampled from an adult who received the AZD1222 COVID-19 vaccine. Each CDR3 is given without its conserved first and last residue. Fields, in order: V gene, J gene, clone size, CDR3 protein. Where a row states a size, it is once, few, many or the class of an expanded clone; other rows omit it.

TRBV2	TRBJ1-5	NA	ASSGWSGRQPQH
TRBV28	TRBJ1-6	NA	ASLGNNSPLH
TRBV7-2	TRBJ1-5	NA	ASSNRQGNQPQH
TRBV11-1	TRBJ2-5	NA	ASSLSRETQY
TRBV6-5	TRBJ1-2	NA	ASSVGIHYGYT
TRBV27	TRBJ1-2	once	ASSLFGANYGYT
TRBV6-2/TRBV6-3	TRBJ1-4	NA	ASSAQYDAIKKLF
TRBV5-1	TRBJ1-5	NA	ASSSGQGEEQPQH
TRBV19	TRBJ2-3	NA	ASSIPYRVGAGGTDTQY
TRBV5-6	TRBJ1-4	NA	ASSFKGVLANEKLF
TRBV6-5	TRBJ2-1	NA	ASPLREYWNEQF
TRBV15	TRBJ1-5	NA	ATSTTGLSNQPQH
TRBV18	TRBJ1-2	NA	ASSPLGANNYGYT
TRBV3-1/TRBV3-2	TRBJ1-3	NA	ASSQQGSSGNTIY
TRBV5-1	TRBJ2-7	once	ASSLGRGAGEQY
TRBV29-1	TRBJ2-5	NA	RGVRGDDGTQY